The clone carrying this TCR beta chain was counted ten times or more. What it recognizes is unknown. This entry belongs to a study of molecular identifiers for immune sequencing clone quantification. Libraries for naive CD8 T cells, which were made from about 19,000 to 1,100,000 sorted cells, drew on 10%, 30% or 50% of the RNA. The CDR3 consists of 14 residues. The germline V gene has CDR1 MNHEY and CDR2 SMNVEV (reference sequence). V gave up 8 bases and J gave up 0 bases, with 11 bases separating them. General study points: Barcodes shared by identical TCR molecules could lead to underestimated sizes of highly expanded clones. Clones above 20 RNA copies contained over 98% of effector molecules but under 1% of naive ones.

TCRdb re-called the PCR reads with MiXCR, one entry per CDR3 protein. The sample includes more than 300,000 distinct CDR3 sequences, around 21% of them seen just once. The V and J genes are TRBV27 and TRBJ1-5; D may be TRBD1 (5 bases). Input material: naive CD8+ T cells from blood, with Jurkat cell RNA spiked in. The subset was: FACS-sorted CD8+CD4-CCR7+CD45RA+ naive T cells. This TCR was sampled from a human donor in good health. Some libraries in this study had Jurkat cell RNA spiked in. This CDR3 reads CASDSLYSNQPQHF. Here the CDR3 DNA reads TGTGCCAGCGACAGTCTGTATAGCAATCAGCCCCAGCATTTT.